This TCR beta chain originates from a study of blood T cell repertoires in COVID-19. On the study more broadly: Researchers got acute and convalescent COVID-19 samples from the United States, Italy and Spain. Sample material is recorded as cDNA or gDNA derived from T cells, B-cell-depleted T cells, or PBMCs.

Looked up from germline, CDR1 is PRHDT and CDR2 is FYEKMQ (reference sequence). V lost 3 bases and J 7 bases, leaving 13 bases between the germline ends. This CDR3 spans 13 amino acids. Using immunoSEQ multiplex PCR, the repertoire was profiled, and TCRdb retains in-frame clones only, with some absent. Of approximately 260,000 clones in the sample, 85% to 90% are singletons; the top ten hold around 3.6%. This rearrangement joins TRBV13 to TRBJ2-7, with D possibly being TRBD1 (5 bases). The sequencing input was peripheral blood. The sequence derives from a man aged 18-30 years with active or convalescent COVID-19. For the CDR3, the DNA is TGTGCCAGCAGCTTGGGGCAGTGGCGTGAGCAGTACTTC. This translates into CASSLGQWREQYF.